Reported below is one T cell receptor (beta chain). Its antigen is unknown. This clone may be a read error of a much larger clone one base away. In building TCR beta libraries, iRepertoire HTBI primers were used together with Arm-PCR of CDR3 regions. In TCRdb, the multiplex PCR reads were re-called with MiXCR into one record per CDR3 protein. The sample lists about 330,000 distinct CDR3 sequences, about 16% occurring once. The sample is drawn from a study of regulatory T cells in long-lasting Graves disease. Whole-study findings and limits: A reduction in accuracy may have resulted from the small sample size. Only peripheral blood was studied, not thyroid tissue.

Time point denoted: newly diagnosed GD, antithyroid drugs for less than 3 months. Extracted RNA from PBMCs served as the source of the TCR library. This sample also appeared in a second study, on T cells in Graves' hyperthyroidism and ophthalmopathy. That source adds: The HTBI set primed first-round TCR CDR3 RT-PCR.

Here the sequenced sample was peripheral blood mononuclear cells (PBMCs), taken at new diagnosis, from a patient treated with antithyroid drugs. The TCR comes from a young woman with Graves disease.

CDR3 in DNA: TGTACCAGCAGCCGCCTAGAGGGCAGGGAAGCTTTCTTT. Protein sequence: CTSSRLEGREAFF. This chain connects TRBV3-1 to TRBJ1-1; D gene ambiguous. This CDR3 contains 13 residues. Per germline, CDR1 LGHDT and CDR2 YNNKEL (reference sequence).